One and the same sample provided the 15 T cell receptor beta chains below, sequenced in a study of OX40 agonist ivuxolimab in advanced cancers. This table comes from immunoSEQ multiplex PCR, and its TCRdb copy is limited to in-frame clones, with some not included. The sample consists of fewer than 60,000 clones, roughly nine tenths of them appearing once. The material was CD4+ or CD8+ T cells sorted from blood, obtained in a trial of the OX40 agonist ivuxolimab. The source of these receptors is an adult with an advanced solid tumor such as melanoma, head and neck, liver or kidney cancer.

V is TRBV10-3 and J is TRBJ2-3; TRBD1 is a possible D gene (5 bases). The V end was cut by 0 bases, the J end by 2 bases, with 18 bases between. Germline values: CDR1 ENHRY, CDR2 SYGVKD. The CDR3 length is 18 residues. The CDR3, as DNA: TGTGCCATCAGTGAGTCGCCGAGGACGGCAGGGCCCACAGATACGCAGTATTTT. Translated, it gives CAISESPRTAGPTDTQYF.

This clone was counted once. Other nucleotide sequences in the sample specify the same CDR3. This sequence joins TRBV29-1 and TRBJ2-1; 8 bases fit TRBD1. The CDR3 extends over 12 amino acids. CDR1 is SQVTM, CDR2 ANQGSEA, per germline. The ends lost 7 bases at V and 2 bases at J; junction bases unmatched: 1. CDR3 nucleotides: TGCAGCGGGACAGGGACCTACAATGAGCAGTTCTTC. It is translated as CSGTGTYNEQFF.

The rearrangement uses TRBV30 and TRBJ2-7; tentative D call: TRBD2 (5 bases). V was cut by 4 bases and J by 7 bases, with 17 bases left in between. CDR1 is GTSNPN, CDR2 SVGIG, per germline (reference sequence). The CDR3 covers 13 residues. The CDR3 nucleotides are TGTGCCTGGACCCTCCGGGTGGGCGGGGAGCAGTACTTC. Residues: CAWTLRVGGEQYF. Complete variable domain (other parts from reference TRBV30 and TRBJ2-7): SQTIHQWPATLVQPVGSPLSLECTVEGTSNPNLYWYRQAAGRGLQLLFYSVGIGQISSEVPQNLSASRPQDRQFILSSKKLLLSDSGFYLCAWTLRVGGEQYFGPGTRLTVT.

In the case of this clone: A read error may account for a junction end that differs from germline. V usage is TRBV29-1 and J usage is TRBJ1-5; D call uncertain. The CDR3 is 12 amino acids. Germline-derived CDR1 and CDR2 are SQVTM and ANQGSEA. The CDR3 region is CSVQERKGPQHF. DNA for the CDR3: TGCAGCGTTCAAGAGCGTAAGGGGCCCCAGCATTTT.

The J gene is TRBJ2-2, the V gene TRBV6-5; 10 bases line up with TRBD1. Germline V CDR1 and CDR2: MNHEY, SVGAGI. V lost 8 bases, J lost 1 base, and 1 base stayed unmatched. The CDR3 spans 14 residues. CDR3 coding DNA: TGTGCCAGCCGGACAGGGGGGAACACCGGGGAGCTGTTTTTT. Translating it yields CASRTGGNTGELFF.

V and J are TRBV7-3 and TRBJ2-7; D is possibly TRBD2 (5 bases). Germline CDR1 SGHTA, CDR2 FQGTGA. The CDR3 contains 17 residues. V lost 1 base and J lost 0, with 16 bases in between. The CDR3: CASSLNLEAAGSYEQYF. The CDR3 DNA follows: TGTGCCAGCAGCTTAAATTTGGAAGCGGCCGGCTCCTACGAGCAGTACTTC.

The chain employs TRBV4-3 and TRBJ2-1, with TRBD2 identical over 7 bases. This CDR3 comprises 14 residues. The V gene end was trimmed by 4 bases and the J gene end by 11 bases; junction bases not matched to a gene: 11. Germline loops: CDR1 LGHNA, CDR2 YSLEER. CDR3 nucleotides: TGCGCCAGCAGCCTTACGGGACTACTCGGGAAGCAGTTCTTC. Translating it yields CASSLTGLLGKQFF.

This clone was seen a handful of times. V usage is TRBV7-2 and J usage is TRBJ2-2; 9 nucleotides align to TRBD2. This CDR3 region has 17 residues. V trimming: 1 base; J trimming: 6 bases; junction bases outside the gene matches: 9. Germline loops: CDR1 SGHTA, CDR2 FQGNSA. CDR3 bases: TGTGCCAGCAGCTTAGGGGGAGGCGGGAGGGTCTCCGGGGAGCTGTTTTTT. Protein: CASSLGGGGRVSGELFF.

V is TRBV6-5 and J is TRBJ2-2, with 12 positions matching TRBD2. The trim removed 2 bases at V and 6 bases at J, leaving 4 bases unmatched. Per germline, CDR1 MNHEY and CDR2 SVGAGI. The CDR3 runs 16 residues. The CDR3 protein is CASSYGLAGGPGELFF. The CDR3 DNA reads TGTGCCAGCAGTTACGGCCTAGCGGGAGGGCCCGGGGAGCTGTTTTTT.

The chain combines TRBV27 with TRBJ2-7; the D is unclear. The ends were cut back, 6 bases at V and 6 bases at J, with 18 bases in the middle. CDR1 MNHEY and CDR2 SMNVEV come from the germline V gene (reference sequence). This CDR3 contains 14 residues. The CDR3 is CASRAIRDTGEQYF. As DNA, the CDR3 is TGTGCCAGCAGGGCCATAAGGGATACCGGCGAGCAGTACTTC.

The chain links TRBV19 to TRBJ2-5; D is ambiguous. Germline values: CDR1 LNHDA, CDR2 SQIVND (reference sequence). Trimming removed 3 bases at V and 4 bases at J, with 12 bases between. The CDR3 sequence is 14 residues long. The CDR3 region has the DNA TGTGCCAGTAGTATGGATCTACCTCCAGAGACCCAGTACTTC. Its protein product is CASSMDLPPETQYF.

CDR3 sequence: CASTFSSMNTEAFF. For the CDR3, the DNA is TGTGCCAGCACTTTTTCCTCAATGAACACTGAAGCTTTCTTT. The genes are TRBV7-9 and TRBJ1-1; D not resolved. Germline CDR1 and CDR2: SEHNR and FQNEAQ (reference sequence). Trimming took 7 bases from V and 0 from J, leaving 12 bases between them. This CDR3 is built from 14 residues.

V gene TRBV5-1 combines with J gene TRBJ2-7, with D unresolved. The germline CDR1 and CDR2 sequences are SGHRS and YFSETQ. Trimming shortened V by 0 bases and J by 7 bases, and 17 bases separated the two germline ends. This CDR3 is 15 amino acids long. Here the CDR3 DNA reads TGCGCCAGCAGCTTGGCTTGGGGAAACCTACGGGAGCAGTACTTC. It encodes CASSLAWGNLREQYF. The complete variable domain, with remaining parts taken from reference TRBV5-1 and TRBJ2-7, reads KAGVTQTPRYLIKTRGQQVTLSCSPISGHRSVSWYQQTPGQGLQFLFEYFSETQRNKGNFPGRFSGRQFSNSRSEMNVSTLELGDSALYLCASSLAWGNLREQYFGPGTRLTVT.

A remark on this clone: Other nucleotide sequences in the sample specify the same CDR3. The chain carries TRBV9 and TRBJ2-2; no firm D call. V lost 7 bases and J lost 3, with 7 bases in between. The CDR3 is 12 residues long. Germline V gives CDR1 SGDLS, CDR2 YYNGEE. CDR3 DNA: TGTGCCAGCTCACGGGACACCGGGGAGCTGTTTTTT. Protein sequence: CASSRDTGELFF. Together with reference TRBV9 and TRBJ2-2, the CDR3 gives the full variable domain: DSGVTQTPKHLITATGQRVTLRCSPRSGDLSVYWYQQSLDQGLQFLIQYYNGEERAKGNILERFSAQQFPDLHSELNLSSLELGDSALYFCASSRDTGELFFGEGSRLTVL.

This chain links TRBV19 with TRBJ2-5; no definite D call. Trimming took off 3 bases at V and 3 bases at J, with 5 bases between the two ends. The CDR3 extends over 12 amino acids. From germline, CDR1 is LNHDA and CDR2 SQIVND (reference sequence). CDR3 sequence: CASSMSEETQYF. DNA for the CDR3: TGTGCCAGTAGTATGAGTGAAGAGACCCAGTACTTC.